The rows below give T cell receptor beta chains drawn from one sample of a study of human T cells and chemical hapten exposure. TCRdb fed the RACE reads into MiXCR, producing one record per CDR3 protein. The table has 100,000 or so distinct CDR3 sequences, 34% seen once. The source material was whole blood, sampled in connection with sensitization to the hapten diphenylcyclopropenone (DPC). The receptors come from a man aged 35-49 years with alopecia areata. Some clones in this sample may be carry-over from other donors' samples. The CDR3 runs from the conserved cysteine through the conserved F or W. Each record gives: J gene, clone size, V gene, D gene, CDR3 protein, CDR3 DNA. The D gene is left open where the match is weak. Clone size is given for some rows only: seen once, a few or many times, or a class if the clone is expanded.

>TRBJ2-1|few|TRBV24-1|TRBD2
CATSDYREVKGGRTSDEQFF
TGTGCCACCAGTGACTACAGGGAGGTAAAGGGCGGGAGGACGAGCGATGAGCAGTTCTTC
>TRBJ2-1|-|TRBV7-2|-
CASSLKGNVYNEQFF
TGTGCCAGCAGCTTAAAAGGGAACGTCTACAATGAGCAGTTCTTC
>TRBJ2-6|few|TRBV5-5|-
CASSFQDSGANVLTF
TGTGCCAGCAGCTTCCAGGACTCTGGGGCCAACGTCCTGACTTTC
>TRBJ1-2|few|TRBV10-3|TRBD1
CAISGGTGGYSSFGYTF
TGTGCCATCAGCGGCGGGACAGGGGGGTATTCGTCGTTTGGCTACACCTTC
>TRBJ1-1|-|TRBV3-1|-
CASSQATEGEAFF
TGTGCCAGCAGCCAAGCAACGGAGGGTGAAGCTTTCTTT
>TRBJ2-5|few|TRBV7-9|-
CASSLAGGSGETQYF
TGTGCCAGCAGCTTAGCAGGGGGGAGCGGTGAGACCCAGTACTTC
>TRBJ2-5|few|TRBV18|-
CASSRQSQETQYF
TGTGCCAGCTCAAGACAGTCACAAGAGACCCAGTACTTC
>TRBJ2-3|-|TRBV6-1|-
CASRRSGLRKDTDTQYF
TGTGCCAGCAGACGTTCAGGACTGAGAAAGGACACAGATACGCAGTATTTT
>TRBJ2-3|-|TRBV9|TRBD2
CASSVKAGGLIDTQYF
TGTGCCAGCAGCGTAAAGGCGGGAGGGCTGATAGATACGCAGTATTTT
>TRBJ2-5|-|TRBV11-2|TRBD1
CASSLWSGQGKETQYF
TGTGCCAGCAGCTTATGGTCCGGACAGGGGAAAGAGACCCAGTACTTC
>TRBJ2-6|-|TRBV7-9|-
CASSPGTWANVLTF
TGTGCCAGCAGCCCCGGGACCTGGGCCAACGTCCTGACTTTC
>TRBJ2-2|-|TRBV13|TRBD2
CASSSFSGRTGELFF
TGTGCCAGCAGCTCTTTTAGCGGGAGGACCGGGGAGCTGTTTTTT
>TRBJ2-3|-|TRBV20-1|-
CSARSGVSTDTQYF
TGCAGTGCTCGGTCAGGGGTCAGCACAGATACGCAGTATTTT
>TRBJ2-7|few|TRBV10-3|-
CAISEAGSYEQYF
TGTGCCATCAGTGAGGCGGGTAGCTACGAGCAGTACTTC
>TRBJ2-2|-|TRBV6-1|TRBD2
CASSALAGKNTGELFF
TGTGCCAGCAGTGCTCTAGCGGGGAAGAACACCGGGGAGCTGTTTTTT
>TRBJ2-3|few|TRBV9|-
CASSELGTTDTQYF
TGTGCCAGCAGTGAACTAGGGACCACAGATACGCAGTATTTT
>TRBJ2-7|-|TRBV5-1|-
CASSSTGPEQYF
TGCGCCAGCAGCTCGACGGGACCCGAGCAGTACTTC
>TRBJ1-6|-|TRBV4-2|-
CASSPEEGMGSPLHF
TGTGCCAGCAGCCCCGAGGAGGGTATGGGATCACCCCTCCACTTT
>TRBJ2-3|-|TRBV10-3|TRBD2
CAISVAGGSLGDTQYF
TGTGCCATCAGTGTCGCGGGAGGATCCCTCGGGGATACGCAGTATTTT
>TRBJ2-1|few|TRBV6-2/TRBV6-3|TRBD2
CASSSQLAGSYNEQFF
TGTGCCAGCAGTTCTCAACTAGCGGGAAGCTACAATGAGCAGTTCTTC
>TRBJ2-1|few|TRBV20-1|TRBD2
CSVGSGGTLNEQFF
TGCAGTGTTGGTAGCGGGGGCACCCTTAATGAGCAGTTCTTC
>TRBJ1-1|few|TRBV7-9|TRBD1
CASSSPGTGEAAFF
TGTGCCAGCAGCTCGCCCGGGACAGGGGAGGCGGCTTTCTTT
>TRBJ2-5|-|TRBV5-4|TRBD2
CASSLGALAGLGETQYF
TGTGCCAGCAGCTTGGGGGCCCTAGCGGGGCTGGGGGAGACCCAGTACTTC
>TRBJ2-3|once|TRBV1|-
CTSSQEVWREGSDTQYF
TGCACCAGCAGCCAAGAGGTCTGGCGCGAAGGCTCAGATACGCAGTATTTT
>TRBJ2-3|few|TRBV29-1|-
CSVAKMGADTQYF
TGCAGCGTTGCAAAAATGGGGGCAGATACGCAGTATTTT
>TRBJ2-7|few|TRBV5-5|TRBD2
CASSSRGGSGRREQYF
TGTGCCAGCAGCAGCCGGGGGGGTAGCGGGAGGCGCGAGCAGTACTTC
>TRBJ1-1|-|TRBV18|-
CASSPSQGEAFF
TGTGCCAGCTCACCATCACAGGGTGAAGCTTTCTTT
>TRBJ2-3|-|TRBV7-3|TRBD2
CASSSGTSGRTDTQYF
TGTGCCAGCAGCTCCGGGACTAGCGGGAGGACAGATACGCAGTATTTT
>TRBJ2-7|-|TRBV12-3/TRBV12-4|TRBD1
CASRGTGGYYEQYF
TGTGCCAGCAGAGGGACAGGGGGGTACTACGAGCAGTACTTC
>TRBJ1-5|-|TRBV28|-
CASSVGRGNQPQHF
TGTGCCAGCAGTGTTGGCAGGGGCAATCAGCCCCAGCATTTT